These 21 T cell receptor beta chains share one sample of origin, sequenced in a study of technical replicates of blood from a handful of donors. The method was immunoSEQ multiplex PCR; TCRdb's version includes in-frame clones alone and lacks a portion of them. The sample lists about 84,000 clones; around 97% were seen once. The source material was T cells isolated from PBMCs. These receptors all stem from a human donor in good health.

This sequence joins TRBV18 and TRBJ2-7, with D possibly matching TRBD1 (6 bases). Trimming left V 2 bases short and J 6 bases short, with 17 bases between. The V gene's germline CDR1 is KGHSH and CDR2 LQKENI. The CDR3 contains 15 residues. The CDR3 loop reads CASSPTPGVVVEQYF. The CDR3 DNA reads as TGTGCCAGCTCACCAACCCCAGGGGTTGTAGTCGAGCAGTACTTC.

CDR3 sequence (DNA): TGTGCCAGCAGTTTACTATACAGGGGGAGCGGGGAGCTGTTTTTT. Its translation is CASSLLYRGSGELFF. The rearrangement uses TRBV28 and TRBJ2-2, with 8 positions matching TRBD1. The CDR3 covers 15 residues. Germline values: CDR1 MDHEN, CDR2 SYDVKM. V lost 2 bases and J lost 7; bases outside the gene matches: 6.

The chain is built from TRBV9 and TRBJ2-7; TRBD1 aligns across 8 bases. V dropped 4 bases and J dropped 2; count of bases not matched to a gene: 5. CDR1 is SGDLS, CDR2 YYNGEE, per germline. CDR3 size: 14 residues. The CDR3 DNA reads TGTGCCAGCAGCCCGTTGACAGGGGCCTACGAGCAGTACTTC. This encodes CASSPLTGAYEQYF.

The rearrangement links TRBV2 to TRBJ1-2, with D perhaps TRBD1 (5 bases). The CDR3 length is 12 residues. Germline V gives CDR1 SNHLY, CDR2 FYNNEI. V was pared by 7 bases and J by 4 bases, with 10 bases between. CDR3 nucleotide sequence: TGTGCCAGCACCCAAGGGGTCTATGGCTACACCTTC. It yields the protein CASTQGVYGYTF.

This clone was found a few times. V gene TRBV25-1 combines with J gene TRBJ1-2; TRBD1 aligns across 7 bases. The CDR3 has 13 amino acids. The germline V gene has CDR1 MGHDK and CDR2 SYGVNS. Germline trimming cut 3 bases from V and 8 bases from J; bases unmatched to any gene: 6. The CDR3 reads CASSDSDRAGYTF. The CDR3 region has the DNA TGTGCCAGCAGTGACTCCGACAGGGCCGGCTACACCTTC.

J is TRBJ2-7 and V is TRBV5-6; 16 nucleotides align to TRBD2. V was pared by 0 bases and J by 5 bases, with 5 bases of the junction left unmatched. The CDR3 has 17 amino acids. The V gene's germline CDR1 is SGHDT and CDR2 YYEEEE. Here the CDR3 reads CASSLAGTSGRANEQYF. As DNA, the CDR3 is TGTGCCAGCAGCTTGGCCGGGACTAGCGGGAGGGCCAACGAGCAGTACTTC.

The chain combines TRBV18 with TRBJ2-7, with TRBD1 matching 7 bases. J was trimmed by 1 base and V by 4 bases; bases with no gene match: 7. Germline V CDR1 and CDR2: KGHSH, LQKENI. The CDR3 has 15 residues. The CDR3 region has the DNA TGTGCCAGCTCACGCACGGACAGGTCATCCTACGAGCAGTACTTC. It yields the protein CASSRTDRSSYEQYF. The complete variable domain, with remaining parts taken from reference TRBV18 and TRBJ2-7, reads NAGVMQNPRHLVRRRGQEARLRCSPMKGHSHVYWYRQLPEEGLKFMVYLQKENIIDESGMPKERFSAEFPKEGPSILRIQQVVRGDSAAYFCASSRTDRSSYEQYFGPGTRLTVT.

V is TRBV10-3 and J is TRBJ2-4; 7 nucleotides line up with TRBD1. The CDR3 extends over 14 amino acids. Per the germline V gene, CDR1 is ENHRY and CDR2 is SYGVKD. Trimming cost V 3 bases and J 5 bases; bases outside gene matches: 4. The chain's CDR3 is CAISESGTENIQYF. DNA for the CDR3: TGTGCCATCAGTGAATCCGGGACAGAAAACATTCAGTACTTC.

The chain uses TRBV6-5 and TRBJ1-2; D is uncertain. Trimming took 0 bases from V and 4 from J, leaving 9 bases between them. This CDR3 comprises 14 residues. CDR1 MNHEY and CDR2 SVGAGI come from the germline V gene. The CDR3 sequence: CASSYSGISYGYTF. CDR3 bases: TGTGCCAGCAGTTACTCGGGCATATCCTATGGCTACACCTTC.

V usage is TRBV5-1 and J usage is TRBJ2-2, with TRBD2 identical over 8 bases. The CDR3 is 18 amino acids. V trimming: 7 bases; J trimming: 4 bases; junction bases outside the gene matches: 18. Germline CDR1 and CDR2: SGHRS and YFSETQ. The DNA for the CDR3 is TGCGCCAGCTGCTCAGCGGGAGTGGGGGTAGAGGGCACCGGGGAGCTGTTTTTT. Translation gives CASCSAGVGVEGTGELFF.

This rearrangement joins TRBV7-9 to TRBJ2-2, with 7 bases aligning to TRBD2. CDR3 size: 15 residues. CDR1 is SEHNR, CDR2 FQNEAQ, per germline (reference sequence). The V and J ends lost 2 bases and 6 bases, in that order; junction bases with no gene match: 6. CDR3 coding DNA: TGTGCCAGCAGCTTACCCCGGGGGAGGGCCGGGGAGCTGTTTTTT. Translating gives CASSLPRGRAGELFF.

The V and J genes are TRBV20-1 and TRBJ2-7; a possible D gene is TRBD2 (5 bases). Germline assignment: CDR1 DFQATT and CDR2 SNEGSKA (reference sequence). The CDR3 length is 10 residues. CDR3 nucleotide sequence: TGCAGCGCCCTACGGACTCAGCAGTACTTC. This gives the protein CSALRTQQYF.

J is TRBJ2-2 and V is TRBV19; maybe TRBD2 (7 bases). The V end was cut by 10 bases, the J end by 3 bases, with 18 bases between. Germline values: CDR1 LNHDA, CDR2 SQIVND (reference sequence). The CDR3 contains 15 residues. CDR3 DNA: TGTGCCACCGCTCGGGGGGCAGACTACACCGGGGAGCTGTTTTTT. Amino acid sequence: CATARGADYTGELFF.

The rearrangement links TRBV19 to TRBJ2-7; D ambiguous. Between the trimmed V and J ends, which lost 3 bases and 0 bases, there was a span of 12 bases. Germline V gene sequence: CDR1 LNHDA, CDR2 SQIVND (reference sequence). CDR3 length equals 15 residues. CDR3 coding DNA: TGTGCCAGTAGTATTATCCTGGCAAGCTCCTACGAGCAGTACTTC. Amino acid sequence: CASSIILASSYEQYF.

This clone was seen just once. The V call is TRBV27, the J call TRBJ2-7, with unresolved D. Trimming pared 5 bases from V and 5 bases from J, leaving 10 bases between. This CDR3 is 12 amino acids long. Germline assignment: CDR1 MNHEY and CDR2 SMNVEV (reference sequence). CDR3 in amino acids: CASSPGTNEQYF. The CDR3 DNA follows: TGTGCCAGCAGTCCGGGTACGAACGAGCAGTACTTC.

This clone was picked up a small number of times. The chain uses TRBV5-1 and TRBJ2-5; perhaps TRBD2 as D (7 bases). This CDR3 region has 20 residues. Trimming pared 0 bases from V and 5 bases from J, leaving 29 bases between. The germline V gene encodes CDR1 SGHRS and CDR2 YFSETQ. The chain's CDR3 is CASSLASKLDIGGAGETQYF. CDR3 nucleotides: TGCGCCAGCAGCTTGGCCTCGAAATTAGATATAGGGGGGGCCGGGGAGACCCAGTACTTC.

V and J are TRBV9 and TRBJ2-5, with 7 bases fitting TRBD1. Germline assignment: CDR1 SGDLS and CDR2 YYNGEE. The CDR3 covers 14 residues. The J segment lost 3 bases and the V segment lost 3 bases, leaving 5 bases of the junction unmatched. In DNA form, the CDR3 reads TGTGCCAGCAGCGCGGCCGGGACAGAAGAGACCCAGTACTTC. It codes for CASSAAGTEETQYF.

This clone appeared a single time. The chain combines TRBV7-9 with TRBJ2-1; TRBD2 matches at 8 bases. Germline CDR1 is SEHNR and CDR2 is FQNEAQ (reference sequence). Trimming took 4 bases from V and 4 from J; bases not matched to a gene: 9. The CDR3 loop spans 16 amino acids. The CDR3 nucleotides read TGTGCCAGCAGCTATAGAGCGGGGGACGGTTACAATGAGCAGTTCTTC. This codes for CASSYRAGDGYNEQFF.

The V call is TRBV6-1, the J call TRBJ2-5; TRBD1 agrees at 8 bases. CDR3 size: 15 residues. V lost 3 bases, J lost 5 bases, and 8 bases stayed unmatched. The V gene's germline CDR1 is MNHNS and CDR2 SASEGT. In DNA form, the CDR3 reads TGTGCCAGCAGTGATGGACAGGGTGGTGGGGAGACCCAGTACTTC. The encoded protein is CASSDGQGGGETQYF.

The chain is built from TRBV4-1 and TRBJ1-2; unclear D gene. V was pared by 6 bases and J by 4 bases, with 12 bases between. Germline V gene lookup returns CDR1 MGHRA and CDR2 YSYEKL. The CDR3 has 13 residues. CDR3 amino acids: CASSSDGVYGYTF. DNA of the CDR3: TGCGCCAGCAGTTCCGACGGGGTCTATGGCTACACCTTC.

This clone was seen only once. The chain carries TRBV2 and TRBJ2-5; possible D gene TRBD1, 6 bases. The CDR3 runs 15 residues. Germline V gene data show CDR1 as SNHLY and CDR2 as FYNNEI. The V end lost 3 bases, the J end lost 3 bases, and 14 bases lay between the germline ends. CDR3 DNA sequence: TGTGCCAGCAGTGACACAGGGTTTGGGGAAGAGACCCAGTACTTC. This sequence encodes CASSDTGFGEETQYF.